This T cell receptor beta chain derives from a study of T cell changes during pregnancy in multiple sclerosis. This clone was counted a few times. The data were produced by immunoSEQ multiplex PCR, yet TCRdb's version contains in-frame clones alone and is incomplete. In the table there are about 57,000 clones, around 94% of which are singletons. The germline V gene encodes CDR1 MNHEY and CDR2 SMNVEV (reference sequence). This CDR3 spans 16 amino acids. Trimming took off 3 bases at V and 0 bases at J, with 11 bases between the two ends. The specimen comprised CD4+ T cells from peripheral blood mononuclear cells, sampled in the third trimester of pregnancy. J is TRBJ2-2 and V is TRBV27, with D unclear. The sequence was obtained from a female donor with multiple sclerosis, enrolled in a pregnancy study. The CDR3 region is CASSLGRTPNTGELFF. The CDR3 DNA reads TGTGCCAGCAGTTTGGGCCGAACGCCGAACACCGGGGAGCTGTTTTTT.